This TCR beta chain was captured by sequencing in a study of CD8 T cells in ankylosing spondylitis. TCRdb ran MiXCR on the 5' RACE reads and lists one entry per CDR3 protein. This sample yields about 24,000 distinct CDR3 sequences, of which 13% are seen a single time; about a third belongs to the top ten. In its sample, this clonotype was seen many times. From germline, CDR1 is SGHRS and CDR2 YFSETQ. V lost 4 bases to trimming and J lost 7 bases; unmatched junction nucleotides: 7. The CDR3 totals 13 residues. The sample was blood. This TCR derives from a male donor with ankylosing spondylitis or in good health (not recorded which). The chain carries TRBV5-1 and TRBJ1-1, with 7 bases fitting TRBD1. This chain's CDR3 is CASSTGTVFEAFF. The CDR3 DNA reads TGCGCCAGCAGCACCGGGACAGTGTTTGAAGCTTTCTTT.